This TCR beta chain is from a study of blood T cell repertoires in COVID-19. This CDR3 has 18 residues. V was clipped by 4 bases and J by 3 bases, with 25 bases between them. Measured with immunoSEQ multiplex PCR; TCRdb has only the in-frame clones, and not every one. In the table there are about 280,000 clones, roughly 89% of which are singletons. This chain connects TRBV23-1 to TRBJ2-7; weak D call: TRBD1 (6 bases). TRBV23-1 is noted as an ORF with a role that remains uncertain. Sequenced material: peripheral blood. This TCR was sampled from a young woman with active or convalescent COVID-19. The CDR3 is CASSLIHRQALINYEQYF. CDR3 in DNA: TGCGCCAGCAGTCTTATCCACCGACAGGCCTTAATTAACTACGAGCAGTACTTC.